This TCR beta chain stems from a study of tumor and adjacent non-tumor tissue in lung cancer (dated by TCRdb to the late 2010s). For context, the study as a whole: The cohort included about a dozen adenocarcinoma, 2 squamous cell carcinoma and 1 small cell lung cancer patients. The study compared bulk TCRbeta repertoires from lung tumor tissue and matched distant non-tumor lung tissue of some 14 lung cancer patients. TCRbeta CDR3 sequencing was performed on more than 25 paired specimens, with one tumor sample and one normal lung sample collected per patient. Ages among the roughly 15 patients ranged from about 30 to 85 years, there were 10 men and 5 women, and disease was at TNM stage I to III. Sequencing generated a total of approximately 130 million productive TCRbeta reads, averaging about 4.2 million reads per sample. Overall study results and their limits: Significantly higher TCR diversity was found in younger patients, and higher tumor TCR diversity was associated with shorter overall and disease-free survival. Significantly higher TCR diversity (inverse Simpson) was observed in tumor tissue than in normal lung tissue (roughly 470 vs 170, P = 0.0075, Mann-Whitney U test). The methods do not name the sequencing platform or mention unique molecular identifiers. The cohort had only 15 or so patients, and the authors noted that larger samples and more detailed clinical data are needed. Peripheral blood was not sequenced, so blood TCRbeta repertoires in these lung cancer patients were not examined. The top 100 clones accounted for a significantly larger cumulative portion of the repertoire in normal lung than in tumor tissue.

The protocol used for the library was multiplex PCR. These reads were obtained on an Illumina HiSeq 2500. TCRbeta libraries were constructed through three rounds of nested PCR with primers (Table S4) according to protocols adapted from ARM-PCR. Before sequencing, PCR products in the 200-500 bp range were cut out of the gel and cleaned up using the QIAquick gel extraction kit. The source study handled its data this way. Reads were cleaned using Trimmomatic, were merged into complete CDR3 sequences using FLASH, and were assigned to V(D)J germline segments using MiTCR. Clonal diversity was calculated as the inverse Simpson's index using VDJtools. Productive reads were defined as in-frame sequences without a premature stop codon. In TCRdb, the public reads were trimmed at Q25 with fastp and aligned with MiXCR, with productive beta chains retained. CDR3 protein sequences are deduplicated, and each keeps its most common genes and DNA. TCRdb, rather than the study authors, made the V and J calls. The sample profile shows over 130,000 distinct CDR3 sequences; 60% to 70% of them were found once. The top ten clones comprise over 15% of the sample.

RNA was isolated from bulk, unsorted tissue, and RNA quality was assessed with a NanoDrop ND-1000 and an Agilent 2100. Newly diagnosed lung cancer patients without prior chemotherapy who had been admitted for thoracic surgery in China between August and November 2014 were enrolled as donors. The study excluded patients who had received radiotherapy or chemotherapy before or who had another cancer at the same time. Surgical tissue pieces of about 1-2 cm3 were preserved in RNAlater solution and were kept at -80 degrees C until use. The CDR3 holds 14 amino acids from the cysteine to the phenylalanine. Of the read, only the CDR3 DNA is kept; its 42 bases are in frame from base 1. Ends trimmed: V by 3 bases, J by 7 bases; bases unmatched to a gene: 7. Taken from the germline V gene (reference sequence), the CDR1 and CDR2 loops are GTSNPN and SVGIG. On this clonotype: This clone's antigen is unknown. It has no much larger one-base neighbor in the sample; base qualities were not kept.

The chain is assembled from TRBV30 and TRBJ1-4; 8 middle bases align to TRBD1. Sequences were obtained from lung tumor tissue. This TCR was recovered from a man in his sixties with small cell lung cancer. The bases read TGTGCCTGGAGCTCGAGGACAGGGATTGAAAAACTGTTTTTT. Translation gives CAWSSRTGIEKLFF.